This entry is about one T cell receptor (beta chain). The antigen is not known. The data derive from a study of cytomegalovirus exposure and HLA in healthy donors. 13 Jbeta primers and 60 Vbeta primers were used for the PCR. Some clones are missing from TCRdb's copy, which holds only in-frame ones; the method was immunoSEQ multiplex PCR. This table has 90,000 to 110,000 clones, about 81% appearing once. Regarding the study as a whole: The dataset shows that most TCR sequences were rare, while some public TCRs occurred in many donors. A further, later analysis showed that HLA-associated TCR beta chains (compared with equally common others) were more clonally expanded. High specificity and sensitivity for cytomegalovirus status were reported for the classifier.

Germline trimming cut 4 bases from V and 7 bases from J; bases unmatched to any gene: 10. This CDR3 contains 14 residues. Germline V lookup: CDR1 SGDLS, CDR2 YYNGEE. This sequence joins TRBV9 and TRBJ2-7, with 8 bases matching TRBD2. The source of this sequence is a man aged 25 to 40 in good health and CMV-seronegative. Source material: PBMCs. The CDR3 region is CASSPGGLSREQYF. CDR3 DNA: TGTGCCAGCAGCCCGGGGGGGTTATCGAGGGAGCAGTACTTC.